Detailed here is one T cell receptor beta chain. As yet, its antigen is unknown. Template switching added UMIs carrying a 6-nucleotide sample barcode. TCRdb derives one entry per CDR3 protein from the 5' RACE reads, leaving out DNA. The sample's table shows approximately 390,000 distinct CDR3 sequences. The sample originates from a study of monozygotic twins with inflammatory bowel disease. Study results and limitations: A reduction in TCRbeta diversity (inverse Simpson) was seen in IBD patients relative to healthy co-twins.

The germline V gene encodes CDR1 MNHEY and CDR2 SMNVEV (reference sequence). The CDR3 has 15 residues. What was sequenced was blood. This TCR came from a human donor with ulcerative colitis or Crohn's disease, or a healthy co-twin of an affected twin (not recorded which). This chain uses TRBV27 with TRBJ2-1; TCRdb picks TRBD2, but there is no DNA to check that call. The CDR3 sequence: CASGLTRTPWNEQFF.